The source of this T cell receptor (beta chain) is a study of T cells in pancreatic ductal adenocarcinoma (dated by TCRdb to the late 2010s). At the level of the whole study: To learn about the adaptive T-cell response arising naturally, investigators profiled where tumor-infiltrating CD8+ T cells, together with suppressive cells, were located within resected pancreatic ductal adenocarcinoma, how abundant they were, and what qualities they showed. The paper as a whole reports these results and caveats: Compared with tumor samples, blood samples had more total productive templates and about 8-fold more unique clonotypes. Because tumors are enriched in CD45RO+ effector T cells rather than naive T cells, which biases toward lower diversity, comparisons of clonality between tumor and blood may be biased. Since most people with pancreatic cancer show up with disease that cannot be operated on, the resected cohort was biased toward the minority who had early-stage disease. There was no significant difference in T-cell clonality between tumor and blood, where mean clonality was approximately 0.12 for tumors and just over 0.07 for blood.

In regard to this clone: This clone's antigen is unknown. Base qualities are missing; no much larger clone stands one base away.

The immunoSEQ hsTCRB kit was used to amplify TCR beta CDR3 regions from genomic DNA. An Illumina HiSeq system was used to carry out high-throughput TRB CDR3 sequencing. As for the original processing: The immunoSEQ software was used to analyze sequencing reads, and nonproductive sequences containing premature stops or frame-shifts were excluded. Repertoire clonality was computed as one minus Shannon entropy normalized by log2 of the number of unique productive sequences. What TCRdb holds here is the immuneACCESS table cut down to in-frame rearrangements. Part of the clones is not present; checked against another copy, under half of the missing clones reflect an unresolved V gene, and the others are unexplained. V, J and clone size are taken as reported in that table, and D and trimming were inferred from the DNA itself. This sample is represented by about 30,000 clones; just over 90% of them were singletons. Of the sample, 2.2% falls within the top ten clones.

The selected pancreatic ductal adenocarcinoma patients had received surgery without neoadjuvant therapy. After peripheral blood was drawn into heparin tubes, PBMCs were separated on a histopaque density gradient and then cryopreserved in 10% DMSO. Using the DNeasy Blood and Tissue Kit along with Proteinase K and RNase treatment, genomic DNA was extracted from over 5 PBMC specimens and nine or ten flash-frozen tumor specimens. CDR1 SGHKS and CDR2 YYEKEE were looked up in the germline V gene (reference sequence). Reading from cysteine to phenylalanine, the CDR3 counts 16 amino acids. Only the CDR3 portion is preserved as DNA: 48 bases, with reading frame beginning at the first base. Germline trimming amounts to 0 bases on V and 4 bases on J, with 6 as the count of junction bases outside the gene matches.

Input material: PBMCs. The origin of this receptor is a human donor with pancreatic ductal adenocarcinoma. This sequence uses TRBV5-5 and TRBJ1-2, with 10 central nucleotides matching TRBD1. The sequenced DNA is TGTGCCAGCAGCTTGGAGGGACAGGGGAAGGGCTATGGCTACACCTTC. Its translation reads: CASSLEGQGKGYGYTF.